This T cell receptor beta chain emerged from a study of blood T cells in healthy people across ages. Next came a second PCR, run for roughly 6 to 11 cycles, which used a sample-barcoded 5' primer along with a J-beta primer mix. TCRdb independently ran MiXCR on the 5' RACE reads; one entry per CDR3 protein. Of more than 650,000 distinct CDR3 sequences in the sample, about a fifth were seen once. The germline gives CDR1 SGHVS, CDR2 FNYEAQ. The CDR3 consists of 18 residues. V lost 4 bases and J lost 0; bases outside the gene matches: 9. This clonotype occurred a few times. Approximately 10 milliliters was the volume of peripheral blood drawn from each donor.

The TCR sequence derives from a man aged 65-85 years in good health. This chain connects TRBV7-6 to TRBJ2-1; 10 nucleotides agree with TRBD2. Sample: blood. The CDR3 here is CASSSLSGGPSSYNEQFF. The CDR3 DNA sequence: TGTGCCAGCAGCTCACTTAGCGGGGGGCCTAGCTCCTACAATGAGCAGTTCTTC. The complete variable domain, with remaining parts taken from reference TRBV7-6 and TRBJ2-1, reads GAGVSQSPRYKVTKRGQDVALRCDPISGHVSLYWYRQALGQGPEFLTYFNYEAQQDKSGLPNDRFSAERPEGSISTLTIQRTEQRDSAMYRCASSSLSGGPSSYNEQFFGPGTRLTVL.